A selection of T cell receptor beta chains follows, all from one sample in a study of T cell changes during pregnancy in multiple sclerosis. Measured with immunoSEQ multiplex PCR; TCRdb has only the in-frame clones, and not every one. The table lists some 49,000 clones, less than 95% of them singletons. The sample was CD8+ T cells from peripheral blood mononuclear cells, taken in the second trimester of pregnancy. These receptors were taken from a female donor with multiple sclerosis, enrolled in a pregnancy study. CDR3s include the opening cysteine and the closing phenylalanine or tryptophan. The D gene is left open where the match is weak. Not every row has a clone size; where given, it reads once, few, many or a size class.

V gene: TRBV10-2
D gene: TRBD2
J gene: TRBJ2-1
clone size: -
CDR3 DNA: TGCGCCGTAGCGGGGGGATACAATGAGCAGTTCTTC
CDR3 protein: CAVAGGYNEQFF

V gene: TRBV6-5
D gene: TRBD1
J gene: TRBJ1-2
clone size: -
CDR3 DNA: TGTGCCAGCAGTTACGGGCGCTCCGGGACAGGGGAGGGCTACACCTTC
CDR3 protein: CASSYGRSGTGEGYTF

V gene: TRBV7-2
D gene: TRBD2
J gene: TRBJ2-1
clone size: -
CDR3 DNA: TGTGCCAGCAGCTTATCCTACCCGGGACTAGCGGGATTGTGGTATGAGCAGTTCTTC
CDR3 protein: CASSLSYPGLAGLWYEQFF

V gene: TRBV30
D gene: TRBD1
J gene: TRBJ1-2
clone size: -
CDR3 DNA: TGTGCCTGGAGTGGCACAGGGGGATCCTATGGCTACACCTTC
CDR3 protein: CAWSGTGGSYGYTF

V gene: TRBV2
D gene: TRBD1
J gene: TRBJ1-1
clone size: -
CDR3 DNA: TGTGCCAGCAGTACAGGGGTGAACACTGAAGCTTTCTTT
CDR3 protein: CASSTGVNTEAFF

V gene: TRBV23-1
D gene: TRBD1
J gene: TRBJ1-4
clone size: -
CDR3 DNA: TGCGCCAGCAGTCATAAGGGACAGGGAAGGGAAAAACTGTTTTTT
CDR3 protein: CASSHKGQGREKLFF

V gene: TRBV4-3
D gene: TRBD1
J gene: TRBJ2-1
clone size: -
CDR3 DNA: TGCGCCAGCAGCCAGGGGACAGGGGGTGCCTACAATGAGCAGTTCTTC
CDR3 protein: CASSQGTGGAYNEQFF

V gene: TRBV7-3
D gene: TRBD2
J gene: TRBJ2-7
clone size: -
CDR3 DNA: TGTGCCGGCGCGCGAACGGGAGGCTCCTACGAGCAGTACTTC
CDR3 protein: CAGARTGGSYEQYF

V gene: TRBV29-1
D gene: TRBD2
J gene: TRBJ2-7
clone size: -
CDR3 DNA: TGCAGCGTTGAAGGCCTATGGCGGGGGGGCAACGAGCAGTACTTC
CDR3 protein: CSVEGLWRGGNEQYF

V gene: TRBV2
D gene: TRBD1
J gene: TRBJ2-7
clone size: -
CDR3 DNA: TGTGCCAGCAGGTGGGACAGTCGTTACGAGCAGTACTTC
CDR3 protein: CASRWDSRYEQYF

V gene: TRBV6-5
D gene: -
J gene: TRBJ1-2
clone size: -
CDR3 DNA: TGTGCCAGCAGTTACTCCGGGGTTGACTATGGCTACACCTTC
CDR3 protein: CASSYSGVDYGYTF

V gene: TRBV6-4
D gene: TRBD2
J gene: TRBJ2-1
clone size: few
CDR3 DNA: TGTGCCAGCAGCCCAGGGACTAGCGGGGGACAAGAGCAGTTCTTC
CDR3 protein: CASSPGTSGGQEQFF

V gene: TRBV2
D gene: TRBD1
J gene: TRBJ2-7
clone size: -
CDR3 DNA: TGTGCCAGACTAAACCCCGGGACAGTCTCCTACGAGCAGTACTTC
CDR3 protein: CARLNPGTVSYEQYF

V gene: TRBV7-2
D gene: TRBD1
J gene: TRBJ1-6
clone size: -
CDR3 DNA: TGTGCCAGCAGCTTGACAGGGGATTTAGTAAATTCACCCCTCCACTTT
CDR3 protein: CASSLTGDLVNSPLHF

V gene: TRBV4-1
D gene: -
J gene: TRBJ1-1
clone size: few
CDR3 DNA: TGCGCCAGCAGCCTCACAGGTCTGACTGAAGCTTTCTTT
CDR3 protein: CASSLTGLTEAFF

V gene: TRBV5-4
D gene: -
J gene: TRBJ2-1
clone size: -
CDR3 DNA: TGTGCCAGCAGCTCCTCCCAAGCGGGCTCCTACAATGAGCAGTTCTTC
CDR3 protein: CASSSSQAGSYNEQFF

V gene: TRBV4-2
D gene: -
J gene: TRBJ2-7
clone size: -
CDR3 DNA: TGTGCCAGCAGCCAAGAAGAGGGAGCAGCACACGAGCAGTACTTC
CDR3 protein: CASSQEEGAAHEQYF

V gene: TRBV27
D gene: TRBD1
J gene: TRBJ2-7
clone size: -
CDR3 DNA: TGTGCCAGCAAAACAGGGGGCAACGAGCAGTACTTC
CDR3 protein: CASKTGGNEQYF

V gene: TRBV10-2
D gene: TRBD1
J gene: TRBJ1-2
clone size: -
CDR3 DNA: TGCGCCAGCAGAGGAGCAGGGGGCGAGAACGAGAAAGAATCCTATGGCTACACCTTC
CDR3 protein: CASRGAGGENEKESYGYTF

V gene: TRBV19
D gene: TRBD1
J gene: TRBJ1-4
clone size: -
CDR3 DNA: TGTGCCAGTAGTATAGAGCCAGCCAGGGGGCCTCAGTACGAAAAACTGTTTTTT
CDR3 protein: CASSIEPARGPQYEKLFF